The 7 T cell receptor beta chains given below trace back to one sample, sequenced in a study of human T cells and chemical hapten exposure. The time point is: patch test 1, 2 weeks after DPC sensitization. Treatment defined: therapeutic diphenylcyclopropenone sensitization with weekly scalp DPC. Via MiXCR, TCRdb re-called the RACE reads, giving one row per CDR3 protein. The sample contains approximately 350,000 distinct CDR3 sequences, roughly 6.9% of which appear only once. Specimen: whole blood, collected in connection with sensitization to the hapten diphenylcyclopropenone (DPC). Receptors were obtained from a woman aged 18 to 35 with alopecia areata. Some clones in this sample may be carry-over from other donors' samples.

The chain combines TRBV6-6 with TRBJ1-4, with a tentative D call TRBD1 (5 bases). The V end was cut by 2 bases, the J end by 7 bases, with 14 bases between. The CDR3 sequence is 15 residues long. Germline CDR1 reads MNHNY; CDR2 reads SVGAGI (reference sequence). CDR3: CASSYGGDRGEKLFF. The CDR3 DNA sequence: TGTGCCAGCAGTTACGGGGGGGATCGTGGTGAAAAACTGTTTTTT.

This clonotype was recorded many times. The V call is TRBV7-8, the J call TRBJ2-6; possibly TRBD1 for D (5 bases). This CDR3 has 17 residues. With 3 bases removed from V and 1 base from J, the gap between germline ends came to 13 bases. Germline CDR1 is SGHVS and CDR2 is FQNEAQ. Here the CDR3 DNA reads TGTGCCAGCAGCTTGAGCAGGGTTGGGTCTGGGGCCAACGTCCTGACTTTC. Protein sequence: CASSLSRVGSGANVLTF. Using reference TRBV7-8 and TRBJ2-6 for the parts outside the CDR3, the full variable domain is GAGVSQSPRYKVAKRGQDVALRCDPISGHVSLFWYQQALGQGPEFLTYFQNEAQLDKSGLPSDRFFAERPEGSVSTLKIQRTQQEDSAVYLCASSLSRVGSGANVLTFGAGSRLTVL.

The gene calls are TRBV20-1 and TRBJ1-1; D gene uncertain. Germline lookup yields CDR1 DFQATT and CDR2 SNEGSKA (reference sequence). The ends were cut back, 1 base at V and 6 bases at J, with 12 bases in the middle. This CDR3 has 13 residues. CDR3 residues: CSARAQVGAEAFF. The CDR3 DNA reads TGCAGTGCTAGAGCTCAAGTTGGCGCTGAAGCTTTCTTT.

The chain combines TRBV5-1 with TRBJ1-6, with a weak D call TRBD1 (5 bases). V gave up 5 bases and J gave up 5 bases, with 14 bases separating them. Germline CDR1 reads SGHRS; CDR2 reads YFSETQ. The CDR3 runs to 15 residues. The CDR3 sequence is CASSYLTDNNSPLHF. DNA of the CDR3: TGCGCCAGCAGTTACCTGACAGACAATAATTCACCCCTCCACTTT.

This clonotype has a count of ten or more. The CDR3 protein is CASSYSSGTEQYF. The CDR3, as DNA: TGTGCCAGCAGTTACTCATCGGGCACCGAGCAGTACTTC. The rearrangement joins TRBV6-5 to TRBJ2-7; D unclear. V lost 0 bases and J lost 6, with 9 bases in between. Germline assignment: CDR1 MNHEY and CDR2 SVGAGI. This CDR3 is 13 amino acids long.

The table lists this clonotype with many counts. V usage is TRBV4-3 and J usage is TRBJ1-5; D perhaps matches TRBD1 (6 bases). CDR1 LGHNA and CDR2 YSLEER come from the germline V gene. Trimming stripped 11 bases from V and 1 base from J, with 12 bases between. This CDR3 comprises 13 residues. CDR3 sequence reads: CALLGQSNQPQHF. Written as DNA, the CDR3 is TGCGCCCTTCTTGGACAGAGCAATCAGCCCCAGCATTTT.

This clonotype has only a few counts. V usage is TRBV7-2 and J usage is TRBJ2-1, with TRBD2 identical over 7 bases. Germline CDR1 reads SGHTA; CDR2 reads FQGNSA. The J segment lost 8 bases and the V segment lost 5 bases, leaving 9 bases of the junction unmatched. This CDR3 has 14 residues. The CDR3 sequence is CASSPLTSNYEQFF. The CDR3 bases are TGTGCCAGCAGCCCCCTGACTAGCAACTATGAGCAGTTCTTC.